The 24 T cell receptor beta chains below all came from one sample that was sequenced in a study of tumor and adjacent non-tumor tissue in lung cancer. Three rounds of nested PCR, following a modified ARM-PCR protocol, produced the TCRbeta library. TCRdb redid the calling of the multiplex PCR reads with MiXCR, one entry per CDR3 protein. Here the sample spans 55,000 to 75,000 distinct CDR3 sequences, 55% to 70% being singletons. This sample's RNA came from whole unsorted tissue. The sample was lung tumor tissue. The source is a man over 45 with non-small cell lung cancer.

In its sample, this clonotype was seen a few times. The junction departs from germline at one end; a sequencing error may be responsible. J is TRBJ2-7 and V is TRBV12-3 or TRBV12-4; 7 nucleotides align to TRBD1. This CDR3 contains 12 residues. The CDR3 loop is CAGSLTGAEQYF. The CDR3, as DNA: TGTGCCGGCAGTTTAACAGGGGCTGAGCAGTACTTC.

The CDR3 protein is CASIQTDYEQYF. CDR3 bases: TGTGCCAGCATCCAAACAGACTATGAGCAGTACTTC. The chain is built from TRBV6-2 or TRBV6-3 and TRBJ2-7; a weak D match, TRBD2 (5 bases). The CDR3 contains 12 residues. Between the trimmed V and J ends, which lost 7 bases and 7 bases, there was a span of 14 bases. Germline lookup yields CDR1 MNHEY and CDR2 SVGEGT.

This clonotype was seen at least ten times. The chain links TRBV6-6 to TRBJ2-1; the D gene is possibly TRBD1 (6 bases). V lost 2 bases and J 8 bases, leaving 13 bases between the germline ends. This CDR3 has 14 residues. Germline V lookup: CDR1 MNHNY, CDR2 SVGAGI (reference sequence). CDR3 residues: CASSYKTGFHEQFF. CDR3 sequence (DNA): TGTGCCAGCAGTTACAAGACAGGATTTCATGAGCAGTTCTTC.

Points on this clonotype: At one end the junction does not follow the germline gene, possibly because of a read error. The chain carries TRBV29-1 and TRBJ2-6; 8 nucleotides line up with TRBD2. Germline CDR1 SQVTM, CDR2 ANQGSEA. The length of the CDR3 is 14 residues. The CDR3 here is CSVGELGGDDVLAF. CDR3 nucleotides: TGCAGCGTTGGAGAGCTCGGGGGGGACGACGTCCTGGCTTTC. The full variable domain, in which reference TRBV29-1 and TRBJ2-6 provide the parts outside the CDR3, is SAVISQKPSRDICQRGTSLTIQCQVDSQVTMMFWYRQQPGQSLTLIATANQGSEATYESGFVIDKFPISRPNLTFSTLTVSNMSPEDSSIYLCSVGELGGDDVLAFGAGSRLTVL.

To note about this clonotype: The junction shows a germline mismatch at one end, possibly a read error. The chain has TRBV5-6 and TRBJ2-1; D possibly corresponds to TRBD2 (8 bases). Per germline, CDR1 SGHDT and CDR2 YYEEEE. CDR3 size: 18 residues. Written as DNA, the CDR3 is TGTACCAGCAGCTTGGACAGGTTGAGCGGGAGAACCTACAATGAGCAGTTCTTC. As protein: CTSSLDRLSGRTYNEQFF.

Concerning this clonotype itself: A clone one base away is much larger, so this may be a read error. The chain uses TRBV12-3 or TRBV12-4 and TRBJ1-4, with D uncertain. There are 12 residues in the CDR3. The CDR3 region is CASNLAREKLFF. CDR3 DNA: TGTGCCAGCAATTTAGCAAGGGAAAAACTGTTTTTT.

V is TRBV5-5 and J is TRBJ2-6, with unresolved D. Germline CDR1 and CDR2: SGHKS and YYEKEE (reference sequence). The V and J ends lost 0 bases and 5 bases respectively, with 21 bases between them. The CDR3 covers 19 residues. Written as DNA, the CDR3 is TGTGCCAGCAGCTTGGATATTAGTGCCGTCTCTTCAAGGGCCAACGTCCTGACTTTC. The encoded protein is CASSLDISAVSSRANVLTF.

The chain joins TRBV11-2 to TRBJ2-3, with TRBD2 matching 8 bases. Germline trimming cut 6 bases from V and 3 bases from J; bases unmatched to any gene: 8. CDR3 length: 15 residues. Germline assignment: CDR1 SGHAT and CDR2 FQNNGV. The CDR3 sequence: CASRSGREETDTQYF. The CDR3 bases are TGTGCCAGCAGAAGCGGGCGGGAGGAGACAGATACGCAGTATTTT.

Concerning this clonotype itself: It may be a read error: a sequence one base away is much more abundant. The DNA of the CDR3 is TGTACCAGCAGCGGAAGGTACCAAGAGACCCAGTACTTC. Translation: CTSSGRYQETQYF. The chain carries TRBV12-3 or TRBV12-4 and TRBJ2-5; perhaps TRBD2 as D (5 bases). The CDR3 loop spans 13 amino acids.

This clonotype was detected once. A read error may account for a junction end that differs from germline. V usage is TRBV29-1 and J usage is TRBJ2-2; tentatively, D is TRBD2 (5 bases). CDR1 is SQVTM and CDR2 is ANQGSEA in the germline V gene. The CDR3 extends over 13 amino acids. The CDR3 is CSVRTGNTGELLF. Written as DNA, the CDR3 is TGTAGCGTACGGACGGGTAACACCGGGGAGCTGTTATTT.

This clonotype has more than one count but fewer than ten. CDR3 amino acids: CSARQGIENIQYF. For the CDR3, the DNA is TGCAGTGCCAGACAGGGGATCGAAAACATTCAGTACTTC. The chain combines TRBV20-1 with TRBJ2-4; 8 bases are shared with TRBD1. The CDR3 length is 13 residues. CDR1 is DFQATT, CDR2 SNEGSKA, per germline (reference sequence). The J segment lost 5 bases and the V segment lost 6 bases, leaving 6 bases of the junction unmatched.

As to this clonotype: It is likely a read error, because the conserved phenylalanine at the end of the CDR3 is missing. The chain recombines TRBV12-3 or TRBV12-4 with TRBJ1-6; the D is unclear. V lost 7 bases and J lost 7, with 17 bases in between. CDR3 size: 15 residues. In DNA form, the CDR3 reads TGTGCCAGCAATTACGGCCGAGAGTGCAATTCACCCCTCCACTAT. It translates to CASNYGRECNSPLHY.

Concerning this clonotype: One end of the junction fails to match germline, which may point to a read error. The chain uses TRBV5-4 and TRBJ2-1; 9 bases fit TRBD2. There are 16 residues in the CDR3. The germline V gene encodes CDR1 SGHNT and CDR2 YYREEE (reference sequence). In nucleotides, the CDR3 is TGTGCCAGCAGCCGGCCAGGCGGGGGGGCCCTGAATGGGCAGTTCTTC. Encoded protein: CASSRPGGGALNGQFF.

The CDR3 DNA sequence: TGTGCCAGCACCCCCGGGGCAGCCTCCTACGAGCAGTACTTC. Translated: CASTPGAASYEQYF. The rearrangement uses TRBV28 and TRBJ2-7; D is tentatively TRBD1 or TRBD2 (5 bases each). Trimming took off 7 bases at V and 0 bases at J, with 13 bases between the two ends. The CDR3 has 14 residues. The V gene's germline CDR1 is MDHEN and CDR2 SYDVKM.

The CDR3 DNA is TGCGCCAGCAGTCAAGGGACAACATCGGATACGCAGTATTTT. Residues: CASSQGTTSDTQYF. The rearrangement links TRBV23-1 to TRBJ2-3; D perhaps matches TRBD1 (6 bases). TRBV23-1 is labeled an ORF, and its function is uncertain. V gave up 2 bases and J gave up 6 bases, with 12 bases separating them. This CDR3 contains 14 residues.

On this clonotype: A read error may explain this, as a much larger clone is one base away. This CDR3 is missing its conserved last phenylalanine or tryptophan, likely due to a read error. The chain combines TRBV6-5 with TRBJ2-1; no clear D. V lost 0 bases, J lost 9 bases, and 12 bases lay in between. Germline CDR1 MNHEY, CDR2 SVGAGI. CDR3 size: 14 residues. CDR3 loop: CASSYSPGRGEQFL. CDR3 nucleotides: TGTGCCAGCAGTTACTCCCCGGGTCGCGGTGAGCAGTTCCTC.

With respect to this clonotype: One junction end disagrees with the germline gene, perhaps due to a read error. This chain joins TRBV30 and TRBJ1-1; weak D call: TRBD1 (5 bases). This CDR3 spans 13 amino acids. Per the germline V gene, CDR1 is GTSNPN and CDR2 is SVGIG (reference sequence). In DNA, the CDR3 is TGCGCCTGGAGCCCGCGGAGGGGCACTGAAGCTATCTTT. Translating gives CAWSPRRGTEAIF.

This clonotype occurred many times. The chain recombines TRBV6-5 with TRBJ2-2; 7 nucleotides align to TRBD1. Trimming took 3 bases from V and 0 from J; bases not matched to a gene: 1. The length of the CDR3 is 15 residues. The V gene's germline CDR1 is MNHEY and CDR2 SVGAGI. The CDR3 DNA reads as TGTGCCAGCAGTTATCAGGGGGCGAACACCGGGGAGCTGTTTTTT. It codes for CASSYQGANTGELFF.

Remarks on this clonotype: One end of the junction is discordant with germline, which a read error may explain. The chain combines TRBV11-2 with TRBJ2-5, with a weak D call TRBD2 (6 bases). The germline CDR1 and CDR2 sequences are SGHAT and FQNNGV. CDR3 length: 15 amino acids. CDR3 sequence reads: CVSSSTWGVAATQYF. As DNA, the CDR3 is TGCGTCAGCAGCTCCACCTGGGGGGTAGCAGCGACCCAGTACTTC.

As to this clonotype: A much bigger clone sits one base away, suggesting this may be a read error. This rearrangement joins TRBV4-1 to TRBJ2-3; 8 bases fit TRBD1. CDR1 is MGHRA and CDR2 is YSYEKL in the germline V gene. This CDR3 region has 16 residues. The CDR3, as DNA: TGCGTCAGCAGCCTCAATAGGGACAGGACGACAGATACGCAGTATTTT. This encodes CVSSLNRDRTTDTQYF.

This clonotype was detected only a few times. V usage is TRBV2 and J usage is TRBJ2-1; D is uncertain. V lost 3 bases and J lost 5, with 5 bases in between. The CDR3 totals 12 residues. The V gene's germline CDR1 is SNHLY and CDR2 FYNNEI. CDR3 in DNA: TGTGCCAGCAGTGATGAGAACAATGAGCAGTTCTTC. Translating it yields CASSDENNEQFF.

Concerning this clonotype: Likely a read error: the CDR3 ends without its conserved phenylalanine or tryptophan. The chain has TRBV6-5 and TRBJ2-2; possible D gene TRBD2, 5 bases. The germline gives CDR1 MNHEY, CDR2 SVGAGI. The CDR3 extends over 14 amino acids. The CDR3 DNA follows: TGTGCCAGCAGTTACAATCCCAACACCGGGGAACTGTTTCTT. This translates into CASSYNPNTGELFL.

On this clonotype: A read error is likely, as this CDR3 ends without the conserved phenylalanine or tryptophan. Because the CDR3's place on the DNA is in doubt, the DNA is left out and the CDR3 is given as listed by TCRdb. The rearrangement uses TRBV7-8 and TRBJ2-1. Per the germline V gene, CDR1 is SGHVS and CDR2 is FQNEAQ. With termini counted, the CDR3 has 11 amino acids. The CDR3 sequence: CASSRLEKNFY.

Points on this clonotype: This is likely a read error, given that the CDR3 carries no conserved phenylalanine or tryptophan at its end. This chain connects TRBV12-3 or TRBV12-4 to TRBJ2-5; 11 nucleotides line up with TRBD2. The CDR3 extends over 16 amino acids. CDR3 protein: CVSSTTSGGNRETQYS. CDR3 coding DNA: TGTGTCAGCAGTACAACTAGCGGGGGCAATAGGGAGACCCAGTACTCC.